The sequence of this T cell receptor beta chain was determined in a study of tissue T cells after allogeneic stem cell transplantation. Study-level points and caveats: Within patients, tissue anatomy strongly shaped TCR repertoire composition.

The repertoire was sequenced with immunoSEQ multiplex PCR; TCRdb's copy has only in-frame clones and lacks some. The data hold around 3,500 clones, with roughly half observed a single time. The time point here: mouse harvest day 14 after allogeneic transplant. The graft held 10^6 splenic CD5+ T cells and 10^7 T-cell-depleted bone marrow cells. Germline CDR1 NNHDY, CDR2 SYVADS. The J segment lost 4 bases and the V segment lost 5 bases, leaving 7 bases of the junction unmatched. The CDR3 sequence is 15 residues long. In its sample, this clone was seen a few times. The target antigen is unknown. Here the gene names and germline are mouse. The CDR3 end falls 1 residue outside the read, so it is completed with the germline J gene.

Sequences were obtained from gut tissue. The receptor was isolated from a female BALB/c mouse given C57BL/6 T cells with graft-versus-host disease after an allogeneic hematopoietic cell transplant. V and J are TRBV13-3 and TRBJ2-7; 12 bases line up with TRBD2. CDR3 residues: CASRPGLGGLYEQYF. The sequenced part of the CDR3 DNA is TGTGCCAGCAGGCCGGGACTGGGGGGCCTATATGAACAGTAC.